This TCR beta chain was profiled in a study of blood T cell repertoires in COVID-19. The J segment lost 7 bases and the V segment lost 3 bases, leaving 6 bases of the junction unmatched. The CDR3 loop spans 14 amino acids. The germline V gene encodes CDR1 LGHDT and CDR2 YNNKEL (reference sequence). Cohort allocation depended upon clinical history that participants reported. Profiled with immunoSEQ multiplex PCR; TCRdb holds only in-frame clones, not every one. The table includes fewer than 300,000 clones, around 89% detected once. Sequenced sample: PBMCs or T cells enriched from blood (not recorded which). The origin of this receptor is a man aged 40-50 years who had recovered from COVID-19. This chain joins TRBV3-1 (or the pseudogene TRBV3-2) and TRBJ1-2; 9 bases agree with TRBD1. This chain's CDR3 is CASSHRDRVAGYTF. The CDR3 coding sequence is TGTGCCAGCAGCCACCGGGACAGGGTGGCTGGCTACACCTTC.